Presented here are 13 T cell receptor beta chains from one specimen sequenced in a study of cytomegalovirus exposure and HLA in healthy donors. The primer mix had 60 Vbeta and 13 Jbeta primers. Using immunoSEQ multiplex PCR, the repertoire was profiled, and TCRdb retains in-frame clones only, with some absent. The sample lists 150,000 to 200,000 clones; 12% were seen once. Sequenced input: PBMCs. Receptor source: a man in his forties or fifties in good health and CMV-seropositive.

This clone was seen a handful of times. J is TRBJ1-1 and V is TRBV7-2; no firm D call. Trimming stripped 1 base from V and 5 bases from J, with 14 bases between. CDR1 is SGHTA, CDR2 FQGNSA, per germline. The CDR3 covers 15 residues. CDR3 sequence (DNA): TGTGCCAGCAGCTTAGTTGGCACCCGAGGGACTGAAGCTTTCTTT. Amino acids: CASSLVGTRGTEAFF.

The chain employs TRBV7-2 and TRBJ1-1, with 8 bases that match TRBD1. The CDR3 runs to 13 residues. Trimming at V came to 5 bases and at J to 5 bases, leaving 4 bases not matched to a gene. Looked up from germline, CDR1 is SGHTA and CDR2 is FQGNSA. This CDR3 is CASSTDRVTEAFF. DNA for the CDR3: TGTGCCAGCAGCACGGACAGGGTTACTGAAGCTTTCTTT. Filled out from reference TRBV7-2 and TRBJ1-1, the complete variable domain reads GAGVSQSPSNKVTEKGKDVELRCDPISGHTALYWYRQSLGQGLEFLIYFQGNSAPDKSGLPSDRFSAERTGGSVSTLTIQRTQQEDSAVYLCASSTDRVTEAFFGQGTRLTVV.

This clone was seen a few times. The chain joins TRBV7-8 to TRBJ2-5, with D perhaps TRBD2 (5 bases). Trimming stripped 2 bases from V and 1 base from J, with 11 bases between. Germline-derived CDR1 and CDR2 are SGHVS and FQNEAQ. This CDR3 spans 15 amino acids. Here the CDR3 DNA reads TGTGCCAGCAGCTTATCGAGCGGAATCCAAGAGACCCAGTACTTC. This codes for CASSLSSGIQETQYF.

This clone showed up just a few times. This chain connects TRBV11-2 to TRBJ2-2; a weak D match, TRBD1 (6 bases). The germline V gene has CDR1 SGHAT and CDR2 FQNNGV. V gave up 2 bases and J gave up 5 bases, with 15 bases separating them. This CDR3 has 16 residues. The CDR3 region has the DNA TGTGCCAGCAGCTTATTGCAGGGGCACGTGACCGGGGAGCTGTTTTTT. Residues: CASSLLQGHVTGELFF.

In this sample, this clone turned up a few times. The junction departs from the called germline gene at one end, perhaps through a read error. The chain combines TRBV7-7 with TRBJ2-7; 12 positions agree with TRBD1. CDR3 length equals 14 residues. CDR1 and CDR2 (germline): SSHAT, FNYEAQ (reference sequence). The CDR3 DNA follows: TGTGCTAGCAGCCCCGGGACAGGGGGCGGCGAGCAGTACTTC. This sequence encodes CASSPGTGGGEQYF.

This clone occurred a few times. The rearrangement uses TRBV5-6 and TRBJ1-5; TRBD1 matches at 7 bases. The ends lost 3 bases at V and 6 bases at J; junction bases unmatched: 12. Germline lookup yields CDR1 SGHDT and CDR2 YYEEEE. This CDR3 is 16 amino acids long. As DNA, the CDR3 is TGTGCCAGCAGCTGGGGGTATGAAGGGGGCACTCAGCCCCAGCATTTT. Translation gives CASSWGYEGGTQPQHF.

This clone was seen a handful of times. This chain links TRBV7-2 with TRBJ2-1; D is uncertain. CDR1 is SGHTA and CDR2 is FQGNSA in the germline V gene. The CDR3 consists of 12 residues. V was pared by 1 base and J by 6 bases, with 4 bases between. The CDR3, as DNA: TGTGCCAGCAGCTTAGATATCAATGAGCAGTTCTTC. This translates into CASSLDINEQFF.

The rearrangement joins TRBV15 to TRBJ1-5; possible D gene TRBD1, 5 bases. Germline CDR1 is LNHNV and CDR2 is YYDKDF (reference sequence). Trimming removed 6 bases at V and 5 bases at J, with 17 bases between. The CDR3 spans 15 residues. CDR3 sequence: CATRDGGARHQPQHF. Written as DNA, the CDR3 is TGTGCCACCAGGGACGGAGGGGCTAGGCATCAGCCCCAGCATTTT. The full variable domain, rest sourced from reference TRBV15 and TRBJ1-5, is DAMVIQNPRYQVTQFGKPVTLSCSQTLNHNVMYWYQQKSSQAPKLLFHYYDKDFNNEADTPDNFQSRRPNTSFCFLDIRSPGLGDTAMYLCATRDGGARHQPQHFGDGTRLSIL.

In nucleotides, the CDR3 is TGTGCCAGCAGCCCACAACTTGGAGGGGGCCCGGGAAACACCATATATTTT. Protein product: CASSPQLGGGPGNTIYF. The gene calls are TRBV11-3 and TRBJ1-3; TRBD1 matches 7 bases. The CDR3 spans 17 residues. The trim removed 5 bases at V and 4 bases at J, leaving 14 bases unmatched. Germline CDR1 SGHNT, CDR2 YENEEA.

This clone was recorded a few times. This rearrangement joins TRBV4-1 to TRBJ1-2; a weak D match, TRBD1 (6 bases). The CDR3 length is 14 residues. V was cut by 4 bases and J by 6 bases, with 15 bases left in between. Per the germline V gene, CDR1 is MGHRA and CDR2 is YSYEKL. CDR3 region: CASSRQVGTDGYTF. The DNA of the CDR3 is TGCGCCAGCAGCCGACAGGTGGGGACGGATGGCTACACCTTC.

Only a few counts were recorded for this clone. This chain links TRBV5-6 with TRBJ1-3; possible D gene TRBD1, 6 bases. V lost 0 bases and J 0 bases, leaving 10 bases between the germline ends. CDR3 length: 16 residues. From germline, CDR1 is SGHDT and CDR2 YYEEEE. The DNA for the CDR3 is TGTGCCAGCAGCTTGGCCCGGGACAACTCTGGAAACACCATATATTTT. It encodes CASSLARDNSGNTIYF.

Here the CDR3 DNA reads TGTGCCAGCTCTCTAGGGGGCCTCGGCAATCAGCCCCAGCATTTT. It encodes CASSLGGLGNQPQHF. V is TRBV2 and J is TRBJ1-5; TRBD1 agrees at 7 bases. CDR3 length: 15 amino acids. V dropped 8 bases and J dropped 2; count of bases not matched to a gene: 9. In germline, CDR1 is SNHLY, CDR2 FYNNEI.

The chain employs TRBV2 and TRBJ2-2, with D possibly TRBD1 on 5 matching bases. V lost 4 bases and J lost 6, with 9 bases in between. The germline V gene encodes CDR1 SNHLY and CDR2 FYNNEI. This CDR3 spans 13 amino acids. CDR3 sequence reads: CASSVGAPGELFF. In nucleotides, the CDR3 is TGTGCCAGCAGTGTAGGGGCCCCCGGGGAGCTGTTTTTT.